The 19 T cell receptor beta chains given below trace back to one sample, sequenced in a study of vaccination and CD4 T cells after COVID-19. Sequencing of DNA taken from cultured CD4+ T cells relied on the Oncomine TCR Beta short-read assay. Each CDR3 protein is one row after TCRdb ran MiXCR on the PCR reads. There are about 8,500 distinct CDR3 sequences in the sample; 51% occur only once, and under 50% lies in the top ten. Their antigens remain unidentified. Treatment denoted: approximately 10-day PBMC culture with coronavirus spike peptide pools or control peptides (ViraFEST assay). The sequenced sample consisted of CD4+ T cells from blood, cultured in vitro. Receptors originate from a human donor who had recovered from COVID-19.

CDR3 sequence reads: CASRGRIWSDTQYF. CDR3 coding DNA: TGTGCCAGCAGGGGGAGGATTTGGAGTGATACGCAGTATTTT. The chain combines TRBV6-2 or TRBV6-3 with TRBJ2-3, with D perhaps matching TRBD2 (6 bases). The germline gives CDR1 MNHEY, CDR2 SVGEGT. The length of the CDR3 is 14 residues. V dropped 6 bases and J dropped 6 bases, with 16 bases sitting between them.

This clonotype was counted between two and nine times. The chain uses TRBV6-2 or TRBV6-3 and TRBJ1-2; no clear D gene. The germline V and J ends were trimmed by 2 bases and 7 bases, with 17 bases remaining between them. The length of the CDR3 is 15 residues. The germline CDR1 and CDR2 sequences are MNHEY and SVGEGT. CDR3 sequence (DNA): TGTGCCAGCAGTTACCCGGAGGAGGGTAATCGTGGCTACACCTTC. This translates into CASSYPEEGNRGYTF.

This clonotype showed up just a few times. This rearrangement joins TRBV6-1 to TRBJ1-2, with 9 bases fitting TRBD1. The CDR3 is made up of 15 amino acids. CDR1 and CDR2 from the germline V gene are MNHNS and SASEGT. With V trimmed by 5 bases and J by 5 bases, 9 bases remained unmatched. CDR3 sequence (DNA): TGTGCCAGCAGTCCCAAACAGGGGGCTGGATATGGCTACACCTTC. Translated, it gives CASSPKQGAGYGYTF.

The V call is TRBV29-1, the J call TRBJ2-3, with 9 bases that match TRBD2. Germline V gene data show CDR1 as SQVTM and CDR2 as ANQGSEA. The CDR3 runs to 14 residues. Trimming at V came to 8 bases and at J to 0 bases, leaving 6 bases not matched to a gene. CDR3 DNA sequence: TGCAGCCACACTAGCGGGCTAAGCACAGATACGCAGTATTTT. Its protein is CSHTSGLSTDTQYF.

CDR3 residues: CASPGRRETQYF. The CDR3 DNA reads as TGTGCCAGCCCGGGCCGGCGGGAGACCCAGTACTTC. The V gene is TRBV6-4, the J gene TRBJ2-5; D is ambiguous. In germline, CDR1 is MRHNA, CDR2 SNTAGT. This CDR3 region has 12 residues. Trimming took 8 bases from V and 5 from J, leaving 12 bases between them.

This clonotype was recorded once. CDR3 coding DNA: TGTGCCAGCAGCTTGGTTGGGGGGAGCTTGGGGGAGCAGTTCTTC. This translates into CASSLVGGSLGEQFF. J is TRBJ2-1 and V is TRBV7-3, with TRBD2 as a possible D gene (6 bases). Germline CDR1 and CDR2: SGHTA and FQGTGA. The CDR3 contains 15 residues. Deletions cut 3 bases from V and 10 bases from J, with 19 bases between.

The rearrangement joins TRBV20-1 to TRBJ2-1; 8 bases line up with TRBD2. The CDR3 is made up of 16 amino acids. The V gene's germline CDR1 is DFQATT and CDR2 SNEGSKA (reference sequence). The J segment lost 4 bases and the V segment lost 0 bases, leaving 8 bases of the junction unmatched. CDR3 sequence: CSARDSQRGHYNEQFF. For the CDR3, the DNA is TGCAGTGCTAGAGATTCACAGCGGGGGCATTACAATGAGCAGTTCTTC.

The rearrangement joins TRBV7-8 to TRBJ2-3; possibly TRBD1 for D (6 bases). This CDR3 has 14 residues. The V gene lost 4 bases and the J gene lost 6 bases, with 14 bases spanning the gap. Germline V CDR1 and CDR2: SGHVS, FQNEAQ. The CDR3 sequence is CASSWGPLSDTQYF. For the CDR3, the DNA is TGTGCCAGCAGCTGGGGGCCTTTGTCGGATACGCAGTATTTT.

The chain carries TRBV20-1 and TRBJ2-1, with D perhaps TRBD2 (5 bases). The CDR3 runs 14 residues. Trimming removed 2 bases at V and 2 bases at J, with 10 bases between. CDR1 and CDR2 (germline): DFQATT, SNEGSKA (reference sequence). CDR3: CSARLRATYNEQFF. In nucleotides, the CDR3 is TGCAGTGCTAGATTGAGGGCCACCTACAATGAGCAGTTCTTC.

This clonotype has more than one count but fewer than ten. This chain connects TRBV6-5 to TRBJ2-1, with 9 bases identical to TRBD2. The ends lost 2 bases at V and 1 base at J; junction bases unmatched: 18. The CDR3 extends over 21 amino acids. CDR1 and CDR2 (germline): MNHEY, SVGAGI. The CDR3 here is CASSYTPTSGLQRGSYNEQFF. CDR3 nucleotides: TGTGCCAGCAGTTACACACCGACTAGCGGACTACAACGGGGTTCCTACAATGAGCAGTTCTTC.

The chain's CDR3 is CASSDTHPMAGNTIYF. The CDR3 nucleotides are TGTGCCAGCAGTGATACCCACCCCATGGCCGGAAACACCATATATTTT. The gene calls are TRBV25-1 and TRBJ1-3; D unresolved. The CDR3 contains 16 residues. Trimming removed 3 bases at V and 4 bases at J, with 16 bases between. Germline V gene lookup returns CDR1 MGHDK and CDR2 SYGVNS.

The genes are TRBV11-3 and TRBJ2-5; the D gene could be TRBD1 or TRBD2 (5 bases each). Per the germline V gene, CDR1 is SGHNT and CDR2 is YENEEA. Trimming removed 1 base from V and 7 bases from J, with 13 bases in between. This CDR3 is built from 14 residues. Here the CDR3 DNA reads TGTGCCAGCAGCTTAGGTGGGACCCCGGTGACCCAGTACTTC. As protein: CASSLGGTPVTQYF.

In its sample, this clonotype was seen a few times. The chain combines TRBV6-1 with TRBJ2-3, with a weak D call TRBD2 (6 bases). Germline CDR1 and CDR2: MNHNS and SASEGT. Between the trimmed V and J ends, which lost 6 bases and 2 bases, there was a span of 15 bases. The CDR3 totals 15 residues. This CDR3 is CASRGSGRFTDTQYF. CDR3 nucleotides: TGTGCCAGCAGGGGAAGCGGGCGTTTCACAGATACGCAGTATTTT.

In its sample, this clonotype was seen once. This chain's CDR3 is CAISDPTSGTQETQYF. CDR3 nucleotide sequence: TGTGCCATCAGTGATCCGACTAGCGGGACCCAAGAGACCCAGTACTTC. The rearrangement uses TRBV10-3 and TRBJ2-5, with 11 bases aligning to TRBD2. CDR3 length: 16 residues. V was clipped by 3 bases and J by 1 base; unmatched bases: 4. Germline CDR1 and CDR2: ENHRY and SYGVKD.

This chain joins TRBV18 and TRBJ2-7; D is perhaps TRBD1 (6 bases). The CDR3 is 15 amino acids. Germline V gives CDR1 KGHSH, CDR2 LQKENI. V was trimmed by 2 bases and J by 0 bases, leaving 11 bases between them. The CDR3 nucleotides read TGTGCCAGCTCACCAGAGACAGGATTCTCCTACGAGCAGTACTTC. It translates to CASSPETGFSYEQYF.

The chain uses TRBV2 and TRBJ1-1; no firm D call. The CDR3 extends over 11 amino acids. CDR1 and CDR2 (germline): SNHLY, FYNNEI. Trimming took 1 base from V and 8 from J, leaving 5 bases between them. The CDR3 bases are TGTGCCAGCAGTGAAGGTCCGGAAGCTTTCTTT. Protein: CASSEGPEAFF.

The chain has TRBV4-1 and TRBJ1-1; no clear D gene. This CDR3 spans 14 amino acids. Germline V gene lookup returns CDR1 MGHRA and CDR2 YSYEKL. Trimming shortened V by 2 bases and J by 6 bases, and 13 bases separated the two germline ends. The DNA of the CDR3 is TGCGCCAGCAGCCAACCTCGGGTTTCGGCTGAAGCTTTCTTT. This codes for CASSQPRVSAEAFF.

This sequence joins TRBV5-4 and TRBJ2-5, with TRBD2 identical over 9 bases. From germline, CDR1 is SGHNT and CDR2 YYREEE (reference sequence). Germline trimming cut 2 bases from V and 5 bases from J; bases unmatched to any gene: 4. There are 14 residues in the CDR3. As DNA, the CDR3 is TGTGCCAGCAGCTTAGCGGGGGGTAAGGAGACCCAGTACTTC. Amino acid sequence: CASSLAGGKETQYF.

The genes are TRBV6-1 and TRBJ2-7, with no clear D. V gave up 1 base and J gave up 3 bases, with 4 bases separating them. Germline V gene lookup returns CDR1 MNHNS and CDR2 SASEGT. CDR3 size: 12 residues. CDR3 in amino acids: CASSEGFYEQYF. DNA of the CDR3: TGTGCCAGCAGTGAAGGATTCTACGAGCAGTACTTC.